Listed below are T cell receptor beta chains from one sample, sequenced in a study of T-cell reconstitution after alpha-beta-depleted transplantation in children. TCRdb re-called the PCR reads through MiXCR, storing one row per CDR3 protein. The table records 550,000 to 600,000 distinct CDR3 sequences, 23% of them present only once. The material sequenced was PBMCs, mostly from graft donor cells, taken 360 days after TCRalphabeta/CD19-depleted stem cell transplant. Receptor source: a boy younger than two who had a stem cell transplant for acute myeloid leukemia, so the T cells may come from the graft donor. CDR3s include the opening cysteine and the closing phenylalanine or tryptophan. Each record gives: V gene, CDR3 length, clone size, D gene, J gene, CDR3 DNA, CDR3 protein. The D gene is left open where the match is weak. Size values are once, few and many counts, or a class for expanded clones, and some rows have none.

TRBV9	17	once	TRBD1	TRBJ1-5	TGTGCCAGCAGCGCGGACCCGGACAGGGGAGATCATCAGCCCCAGCATTTT	CASSADPDRGDHQPQHF
TRBV6-1	13	NA	NA	TRBJ1-3	TGTGCCAGCAGTGAAGTGGCTGGAAACACCATATATTTT	CASSEVAGNTIYF
TRBV6-5	11	NA	NA	TRBJ1-4	TGTCGAAAGGAGACACCAGAAAAACTGTTTTTT	CRKETPEKLFF
TRBV28	14	NA	TRBD2	TRBJ2-1	TGTGCCAGCAGACCTACCGGGACTAGTGCGGGAAGGTCCTTC	CASRPTGTSAGRSF
TRBV18	18	NA	NA	TRBJ2-5	TGTGCCAGCTCAGATAACACGGGACAAATCGTGCGGGGAGAGACCCAGTACTTC	CASSDNTGQIVRGETQYF
TRBV10-3	12	few	NA	TRBJ2-6	TGTGCCACCCAGGCTGGGGCCAACGTCCTGACTTTC	CATQAGANVLTF
TRBV7-2	16	NA	NA	TRBJ2-3	TGTGCCAGCAGCATCCGACAGATCCAGGGCACAGATACGCAGTATTTT	CASSIRQIQGTDTQYF
TRBV24-1	12	NA	NA	TRBJ2-2	TGTGCCACCAAGGAGAACACCGGGGAGCTGTTTTTT	CATKENTGELFF
TRBV6-2/TRBV6-3	15	few	NA	TRBJ2-6	TGTGCCAGCAGTTATTGGTCCTCTGGGGCCAACGTCCTGACTTTC	CASSYWSSGANVLTF
TRBV12-3/TRBV12-4	17	NA	TRBD2	TRBJ2-5	TGTGCCAGCAGTTTAGCGCATGCTAGCGGGGTACAAGAGACCCAGTACTTC	CASSLAHASGVQETQYF
TRBV11-3	15	NA	NA	TRBJ1-5	TGTGCCAGCAGCCTTGGGTCAGGGGACAATCAGCCCCAGCATTTT	CASSLGSGDNQPQHF
TRBV15	14	many	NA	TRBJ2-3	TGTGCCACCAGCAGAGGGTCGGGCACAGATACGCAGTATTTT	CATSRGSGTDTQYF
TRBV5-1	13	many	TRBD1	TRBJ1-1	TGCGCCGGCTCCGCGGACAGGGGTACTGAAGCTTTCTTT	CAGSADRGTEAFF
TRBV15	16	NA	NA	TRBJ1-5	TGTGCCACCAGCAGAGATAGGGGGGCCGGCAATCAGCCCCAGCATTTT	CATSRDRGAGNQPQHF
TRBV12-3/TRBV12-4	15	few	NA	TRBJ2-1	TGTGCCAGCAGCTTCAACCGGGACTCCTACAATGAGCAGTTCTTC	CASSFNRDSYNEQFF
TRBV5-1	14	NA	TRBD2	TRBJ2-1	TGCGCCAGCACCGTAGCGGGGCACTACAATGAGCAGTTCTTC	CASTVAGHYNEQFF
TRBV14	17	NA	NA	TRBJ2-7	TGTGCCAGCAGCCAAGATCTACGGCAGGGGAGCTCCTACGAGCAGTACTTC	CASSQDLRQGSSYEQYF
TRBV20-1	17	NA	NA	TRBJ2-7	TGCAGTGCTAGAGATGTGGGAACAGGCGAGGCGGCCTCCGAGCAGTACTTC	CSARDVGTGEAASEQYF
TRBV12-3/TRBV12-4	14	few	NA	TRBJ1-6	TGTGCCAGCAGTTTAGGGGGGGGCAGAAGGGACCTCCACTTT	CASSLGGGRRDLHF
TRBV4-3	15	few	NA	TRBJ2-7	TGCGCCAGCAGCCAAGCCCCCCCCCCAGCCTACGAGCAGTACTTC	CASSQAPPPAYEQYF
TRBV6-5	14	few	TRBD1	TRBJ1-4	TGTGCCAGCAGTTACTCGACAGGGTTTGAAAAACTGTTTTTT	CASSYSTGFEKLFF
TRBV29-1	14	NA	NA	TRBJ2-7	TGCAGCGTTGAAGACGGGATTCTGACCTCCGAGCAGTACTTC	CSVEDGILTSEQYF
TRBV7-2	15	once	TRBD2	TRBJ2-1	TGTGCCAGCAGCTCCGGGGGGGCTCCTCGAGTGGAGCAGTTCTTC	CASSSGGAPRVEQFF
TRBV5-5	15	once	TRBD1	TRBJ2-7	TGTGCCAGCAGCTGGGACAGTCTCACCTCCTACGAGCAGTACTTC	CASSWDSLTSYEQYF
TRBV3-1	15	many	NA	TRBJ1-3	TGTGCCAGCAGCCAAGTATGGGGATCTGGAAACACCATATATTTT	CASSQVWGSGNTIYF
TRBV10-2	13	NA	TRBD1	TRBJ2-2	TGCGCCAGCAAAGGGGGCTGGACCGGGGAGCTGTTTTTT	CASKGGWTGELFF
TRBV20-1	15	many	TRBD1	TRBJ2-5	TGCAGTGCTAGAGATCCGGGACAGGGCCAAGAGACCCAGTACTTC	CSARDPGQGQETQYF
TRBV12-3/TRBV12-4	13	many	NA	TRBJ1-1	TGTGCCAGCAGCCTGACAGAGGACACTGAAGCTTTCTTT	CASSLTEDTEAFF
TRBV20-1	15	many	TRBD2	TRBJ2-3	TGCAGTGCCCTTAGCGGGGGGCCTAGCACAGATACGCAGTATTTT	CSALSGGPSTDTQYF
TRBV5-5	14	NA	NA	TRBJ2-2	TGTGCCAGCAGCTTTGATCCGGGAACCGGGGAGCTGTTTTTT	CASSFDPGTGELFF
TRBV20-1	11	many	NA	TRBJ2-5	TGCAGTGCTAGAGATTTGAGAACCCAGTACTTC	CSARDLRTQYF
TRBV6-5	13	NA	NA	TRBJ2-1	TGTGCCAGCAGTTACTCGATCTCCTATGAGCAGTTCTTC	CASSYSISYEQFF